The sequence of this TCR beta chain was determined in a study of shared clonotypes between healthy human individuals. CDR3 length equals 13 residues. Per the germline V gene, CDR1 is MGHDK and CDR2 is SYGVNS. V gave up 7 bases and J gave up 5 bases, with 12 bases separating them. This table comes from immunoSEQ multiplex PCR, and its TCRdb copy is limited to in-frame clones, with some not included. The sample carries over 1.5 million clones, 98% recorded once. V is TRBV25-1 and J is TRBJ1-5; possible D gene TRBD1, 5 bases. This clonotype was obtained from a man aged 30 to 39 in good health. Sequencing was done on a sample of naive CD4+ T cells sorted from blood. Subset denoted: CD45RA+ positively selected. The CDR3 protein is CASTQGPDQPQHF. For the CDR3, the DNA is TGTGCCAGCACTCAGGGACCAGATCAGCCCCAGCATTTT.